The clone carrying this T cell receptor beta chain occurred a few times. Per germline, CDR1 MNHEY and CDR2 SVGAGI. Trimming removed 5 bases from V and 4 bases from J, with 9 bases in between. The CDR3 runs 13 residues. The data derive from a study of T-cell memory formation after mild COVID-19. In TCRdb, the 5' RACE reads were re-called with MiXCR into one record per CDR3 protein. The sample includes 400,000 to 500,000 distinct CDR3 sequences, over 15% of them seen just once. The sample comprised PBMCs or a T cell subset sorted from them (not recorded which). This TCR derives from a young man who had mild COVID-19 (a few samples of this study predate the infection). Cell type and time point are not known. This chain uses TRBV6-5 with TRBJ1-5; no clear D. CDR3 loop: CASSGRRNQPQHF. The CDR3 DNA follows: TGTGCCAGCAGTGGAAGGAGAAATCAGCCCCAGCATTTT.